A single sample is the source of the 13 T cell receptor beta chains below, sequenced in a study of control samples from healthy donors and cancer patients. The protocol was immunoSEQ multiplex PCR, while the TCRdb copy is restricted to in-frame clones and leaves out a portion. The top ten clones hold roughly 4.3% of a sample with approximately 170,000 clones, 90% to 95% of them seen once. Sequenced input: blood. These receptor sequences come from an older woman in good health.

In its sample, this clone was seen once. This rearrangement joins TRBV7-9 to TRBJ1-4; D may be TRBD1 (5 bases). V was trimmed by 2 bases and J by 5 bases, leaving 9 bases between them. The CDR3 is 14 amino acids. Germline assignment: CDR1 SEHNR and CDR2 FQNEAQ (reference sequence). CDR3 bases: TGTGCCAGCAGCTTATATCCAGGGAATGAAAAACTGTTTTTT. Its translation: CASSLYPGNEKLFF. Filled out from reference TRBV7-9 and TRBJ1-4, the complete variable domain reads DTGVSQNPRHKITKRGQNVTFRCDPISEHNRLYWYRQTLGQGPEFLTYFQNEAQLEKSRLLSDRFSAERPKGSFSTLEIQRTEQGDSAMYLCASSLYPGNEKLFFGSGTQLSVL.

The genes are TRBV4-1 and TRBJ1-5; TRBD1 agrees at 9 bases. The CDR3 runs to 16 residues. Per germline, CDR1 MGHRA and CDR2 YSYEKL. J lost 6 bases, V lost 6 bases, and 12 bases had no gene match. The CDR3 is CASRADTGGAGQPQHF. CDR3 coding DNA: TGCGCCAGCAGGGCGGATACAGGGGGCGCGGGTCAGCCCCAGCATTTT.

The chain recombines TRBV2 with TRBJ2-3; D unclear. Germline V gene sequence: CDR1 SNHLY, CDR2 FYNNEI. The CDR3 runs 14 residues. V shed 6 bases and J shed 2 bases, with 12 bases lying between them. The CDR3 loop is CASRIGLDTDTQYF. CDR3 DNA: TGTGCCAGCAGAATAGGGCTGGACACAGATACGCAGTATTTT.

In nucleotides, the CDR3 is TGTGCCAGCAGCCTGGTTGGTACGCCCCGCACAGATACGCAGTATTTT. This codes for CASSLVGTPRTDTQYF. The V gene is TRBV5-6, the J gene TRBJ2-3; D call uncertain. From germline, CDR1 is SGHDT and CDR2 YYEEEE. This CDR3 contains 16 residues. V dropped 4 bases and J dropped 1 base, with 16 bases sitting between them.

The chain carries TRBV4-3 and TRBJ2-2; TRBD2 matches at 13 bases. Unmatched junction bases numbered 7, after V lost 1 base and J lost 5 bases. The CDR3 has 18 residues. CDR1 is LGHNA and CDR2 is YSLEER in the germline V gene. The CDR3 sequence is CASSQVTSGGAWTGELFF. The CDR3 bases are TGCGCCAGCAGCCAAGTAACTAGCGGGGGGGCCTGGACCGGGGAGCTGTTTTTT.

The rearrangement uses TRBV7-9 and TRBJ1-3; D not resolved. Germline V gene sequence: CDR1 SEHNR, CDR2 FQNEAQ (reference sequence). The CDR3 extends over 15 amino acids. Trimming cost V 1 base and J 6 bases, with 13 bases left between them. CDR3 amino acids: CASSLGPGLTNTIYF. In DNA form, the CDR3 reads TGTGCCAGCAGCTTAGGTCCGGGCTTAACAAACACCATATATTTT.

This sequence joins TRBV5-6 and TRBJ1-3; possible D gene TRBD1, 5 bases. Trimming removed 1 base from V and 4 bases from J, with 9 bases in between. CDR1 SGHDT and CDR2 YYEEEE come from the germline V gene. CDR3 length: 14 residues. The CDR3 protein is CASSLPGIGNTIYF. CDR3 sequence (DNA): TGTGCCAGCAGCTTGCCAGGGATAGGAAACACCATATATTTT.

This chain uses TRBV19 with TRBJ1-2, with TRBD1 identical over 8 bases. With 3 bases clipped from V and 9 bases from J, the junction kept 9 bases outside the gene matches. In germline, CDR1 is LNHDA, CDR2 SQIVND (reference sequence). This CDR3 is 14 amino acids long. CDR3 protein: CASSIGDQGARYTF. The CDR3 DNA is TGTGCCAGTAGTATTGGTGATCAGGGGGCTCGCTACACCTTC.

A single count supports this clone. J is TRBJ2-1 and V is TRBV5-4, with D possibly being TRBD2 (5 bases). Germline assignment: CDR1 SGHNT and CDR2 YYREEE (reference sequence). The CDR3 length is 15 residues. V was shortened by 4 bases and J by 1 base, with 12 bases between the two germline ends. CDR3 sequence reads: CASSPPSGSYNEQFF. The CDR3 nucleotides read TGTGCCAGCAGCCCGCCCTCGGGATCCTACAATGAGCAGTTCTTC.

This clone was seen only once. The CDR3, as DNA: TGTGCCAGCAGCGAGACGGGGAACACCGGGGAGCTGTTTTTT. Translation gives CASSETGNTGELFF. J is TRBJ2-2 and V is TRBV2; D ambiguous. The V end was cut by 6 bases, the J end by 1 base, with 9 bases between. The CDR3 consists of 14 residues. From germline, CDR1 is SNHLY and CDR2 FYNNEI.

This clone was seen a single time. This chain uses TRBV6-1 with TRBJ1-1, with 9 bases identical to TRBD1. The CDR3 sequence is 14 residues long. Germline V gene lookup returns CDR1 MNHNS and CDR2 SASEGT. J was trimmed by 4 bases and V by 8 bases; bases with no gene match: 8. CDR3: CASGRSDRGTEAFF. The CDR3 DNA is TGTGCCAGCGGAAGGTCGGACAGGGGCACTGAAGCTTTCTTT.

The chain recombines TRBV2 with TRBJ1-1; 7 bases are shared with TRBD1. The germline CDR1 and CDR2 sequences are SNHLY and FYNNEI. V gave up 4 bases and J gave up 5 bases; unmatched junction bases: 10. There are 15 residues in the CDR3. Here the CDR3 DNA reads TGTGCCAGCAGTGCATATTGGGCAGGGGGAACTGAAGCTTTCTTT. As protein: CASSAYWAGGTEAFF.

This CDR3 reads CASSLDLEAFGAFF. CDR3 DNA sequence: TGCGCCAGCAGCCTGGACCTGGAGGCTTTCGGAGCTTTCTTT. J is TRBJ1-1 and V is TRBV4-1; D not certain. V was pared by 4 bases and J by 10 bases, with 19 bases between. This CDR3 comprises 14 residues. The V gene's germline CDR1 is MGHRA and CDR2 YSYEKL.